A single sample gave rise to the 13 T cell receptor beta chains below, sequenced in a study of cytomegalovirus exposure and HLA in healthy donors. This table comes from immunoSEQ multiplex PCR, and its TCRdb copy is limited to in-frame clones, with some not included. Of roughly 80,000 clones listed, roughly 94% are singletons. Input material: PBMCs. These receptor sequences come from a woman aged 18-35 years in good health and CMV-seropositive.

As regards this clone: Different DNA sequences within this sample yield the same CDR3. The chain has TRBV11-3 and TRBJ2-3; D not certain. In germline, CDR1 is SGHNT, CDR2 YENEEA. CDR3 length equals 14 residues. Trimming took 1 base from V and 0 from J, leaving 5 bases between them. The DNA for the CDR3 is TGTGCCAGCAGCTTAGGCAGGAGCACAGATACGCAGTATTTT. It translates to CASSLGRSTDTQYF.

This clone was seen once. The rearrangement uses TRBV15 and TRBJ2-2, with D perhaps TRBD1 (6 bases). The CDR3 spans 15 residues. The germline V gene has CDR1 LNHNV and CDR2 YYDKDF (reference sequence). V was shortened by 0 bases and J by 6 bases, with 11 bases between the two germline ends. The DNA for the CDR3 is TGTGCCACCAGCAGAGATGGGGCAGGGGCCGGGGAGCTGTTTTTT. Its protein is CATSRDGAGAGELFF.

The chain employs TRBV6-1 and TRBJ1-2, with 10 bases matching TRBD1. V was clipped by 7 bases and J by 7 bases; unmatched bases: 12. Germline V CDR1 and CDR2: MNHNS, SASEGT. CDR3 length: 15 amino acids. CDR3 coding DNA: TGTGCCAGCAACAGACTTCTCCGGGACAGGGGTGGCTACACCTTC. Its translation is CASNRLLRDRGGYTF.

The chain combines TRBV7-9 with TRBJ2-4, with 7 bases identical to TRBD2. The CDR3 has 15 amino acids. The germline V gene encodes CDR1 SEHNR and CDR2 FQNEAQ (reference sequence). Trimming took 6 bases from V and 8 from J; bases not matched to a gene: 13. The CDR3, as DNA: TGTGCCAGCAGTTTTTGGGGGGGACTGCGGGACATTCAGTACTTC. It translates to CASSFWGGLRDIQYF.

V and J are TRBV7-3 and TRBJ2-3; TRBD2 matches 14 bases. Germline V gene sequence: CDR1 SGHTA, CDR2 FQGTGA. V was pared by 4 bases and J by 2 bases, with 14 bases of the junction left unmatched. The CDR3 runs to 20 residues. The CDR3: CASSSKGPGLAGVDTDTQYF. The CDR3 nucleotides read TGTGCCAGCAGCTCAAAGGGACCGGGACTAGCGGGAGTTGACACAGATACGCAGTATTTT.

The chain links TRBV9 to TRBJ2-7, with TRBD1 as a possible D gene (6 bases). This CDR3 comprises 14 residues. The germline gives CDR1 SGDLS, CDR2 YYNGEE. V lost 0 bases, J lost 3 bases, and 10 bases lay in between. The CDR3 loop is CASSVGQGNYEQYF. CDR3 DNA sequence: TGTGCCAGCAGCGTAGGCCAGGGGAACTACGAGCAGTACTTC.

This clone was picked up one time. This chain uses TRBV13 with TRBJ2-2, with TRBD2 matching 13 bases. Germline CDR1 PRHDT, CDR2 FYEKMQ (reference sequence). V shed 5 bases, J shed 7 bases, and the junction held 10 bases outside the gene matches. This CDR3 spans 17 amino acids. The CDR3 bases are TGTGCCAGCAGCCCCCAACTAGCGGGAGGGCCTGGCGGGGAGCTGTTTTTT. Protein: CASSPQLAGGPGGELFF.

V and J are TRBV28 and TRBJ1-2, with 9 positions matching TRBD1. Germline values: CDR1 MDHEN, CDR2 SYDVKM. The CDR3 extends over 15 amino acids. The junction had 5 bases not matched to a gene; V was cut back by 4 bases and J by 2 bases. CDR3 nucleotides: TGTGCCAGCAGTTACCCGGGACAGGGCAACTATGGCTACACCTTC. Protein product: CASSYPGQGNYGYTF.

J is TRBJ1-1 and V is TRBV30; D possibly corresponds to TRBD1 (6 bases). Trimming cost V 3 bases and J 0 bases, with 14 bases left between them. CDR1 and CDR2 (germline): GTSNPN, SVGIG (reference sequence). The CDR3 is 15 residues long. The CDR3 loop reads CAWSHDRNMNTEAFF. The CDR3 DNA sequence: TGTGCCTGGAGCCATGACAGGAATATGAACACTGAAGCTTTCTTT.

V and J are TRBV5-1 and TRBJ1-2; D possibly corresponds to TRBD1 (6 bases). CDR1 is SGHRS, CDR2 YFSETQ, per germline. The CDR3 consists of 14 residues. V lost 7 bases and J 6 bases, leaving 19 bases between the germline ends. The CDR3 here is CASFPGGGADGYTF. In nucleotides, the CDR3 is TGCGCCAGCTTCCCGGGAGGGGGGGCCGATGGCTACACCTTC.

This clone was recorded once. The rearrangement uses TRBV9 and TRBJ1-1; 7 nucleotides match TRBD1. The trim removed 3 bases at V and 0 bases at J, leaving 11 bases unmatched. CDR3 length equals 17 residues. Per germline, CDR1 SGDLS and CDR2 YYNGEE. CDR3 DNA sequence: TGTGCCAGCAGCGCGGTGGGGACAGCCGCTATGAACACTGAAGCTTTCTTT. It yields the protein CASSAVGTAAMNTEAFF.

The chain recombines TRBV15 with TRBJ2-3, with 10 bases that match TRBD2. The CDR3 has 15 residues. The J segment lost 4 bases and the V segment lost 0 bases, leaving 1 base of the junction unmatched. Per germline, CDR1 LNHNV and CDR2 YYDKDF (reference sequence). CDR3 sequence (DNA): TGTGCCACCAGCAGAGATAGCGGGGGGCCAGATACGCAGTATTTT. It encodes CATSRDSGGPDTQYF.

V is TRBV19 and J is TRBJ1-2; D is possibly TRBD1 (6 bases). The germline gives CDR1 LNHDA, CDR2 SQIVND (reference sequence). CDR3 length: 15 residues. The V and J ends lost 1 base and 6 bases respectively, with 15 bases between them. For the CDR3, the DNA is TGTGCCAGTAGTATAGGGCACAGGGCTCCTGATGGCTACACCTTC. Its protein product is CASSIGHRAPDGYTF.